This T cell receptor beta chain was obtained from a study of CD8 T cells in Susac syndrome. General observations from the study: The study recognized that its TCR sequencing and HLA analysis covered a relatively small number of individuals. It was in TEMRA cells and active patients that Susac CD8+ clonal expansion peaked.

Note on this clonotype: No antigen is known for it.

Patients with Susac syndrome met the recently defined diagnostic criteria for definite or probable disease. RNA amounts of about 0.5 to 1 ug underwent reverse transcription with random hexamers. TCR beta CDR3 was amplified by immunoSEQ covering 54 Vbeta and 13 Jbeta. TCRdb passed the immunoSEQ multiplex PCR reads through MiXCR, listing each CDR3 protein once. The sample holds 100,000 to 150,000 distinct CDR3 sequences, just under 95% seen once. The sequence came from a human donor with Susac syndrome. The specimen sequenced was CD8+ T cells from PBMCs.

The CDR3 loop reads CASSQDRGINEQYF. For the CDR3, the DNA is TGCGCCAGCAGCCAAGACAGGGGTATCAACGAGCAGTACTTC. The gene calls are TRBV5-1 and TRBJ2-7, with TRBD1 matching 8 bases. This CDR3 is 14 amino acids long. V was clipped by 4 bases and J by 5 bases; unmatched bases: 8. CDR1 and CDR2 from the germline V gene are SGHRS and YFSETQ. Full variable domain (rest looked up from reference TRBV5-1 and TRBJ2-7): KAGVTQTPRYLIKTRGQQVTLSCSPISGHRSVSWYQQTPGQGLQFLFEYFSETQRNKGNFPGRFSGRQFSNSRSEMNVSTLELGDSALYLCASSQDRGINEQYFGPGTRLTVT.